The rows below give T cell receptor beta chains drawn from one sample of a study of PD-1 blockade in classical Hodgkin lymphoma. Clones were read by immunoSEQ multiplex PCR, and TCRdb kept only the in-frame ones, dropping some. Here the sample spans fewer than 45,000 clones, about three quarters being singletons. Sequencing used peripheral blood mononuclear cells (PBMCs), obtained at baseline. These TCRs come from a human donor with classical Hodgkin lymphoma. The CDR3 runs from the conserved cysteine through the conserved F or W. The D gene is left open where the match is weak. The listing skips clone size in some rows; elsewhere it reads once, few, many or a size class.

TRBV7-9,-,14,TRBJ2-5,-,TGTGCCAGCAGCTCCACGGACGGTCCAGAGACCCAGTACTTC,CASSSTDGPETQYF
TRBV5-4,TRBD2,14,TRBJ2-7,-,TGTGCCAGCAGCTTGGGCGGGAGCGCCTACGAGCAGTACTTC,CASSLGGSAYEQYF
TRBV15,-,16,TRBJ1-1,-,TGTGCCACCAGCAGAGATCCTAGGGGCGGGCACACTGAAGCTTTCTTT,CATSRDPRGGHTEAFF
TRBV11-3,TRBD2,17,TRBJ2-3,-,TGTGCCAGCAGCCCATCAGTAGCGGGAGGATTGGGAGATACGCAGTATTTT,CASSPSVAGGLGDTQYF
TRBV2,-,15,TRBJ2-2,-,TGTGCCAGCAGTGAAGGAGTGCGGGAAAGCGGGGAGCTGTTTTTT,CASSEGVRESGELFF
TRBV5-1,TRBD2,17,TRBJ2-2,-,TGCGCCAGCAGCACCTTTTTGCGGGAGGGCGACACCGGGGAGCTGTTTTTT,CASSTFLREGDTGELFF
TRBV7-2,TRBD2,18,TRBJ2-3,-,TGTGCCAGCAGCTTAGGACTAGCGGGAGGGTATGGGACAGATACGCAGTATTTT,CASSLGLAGGYGTDTQYF
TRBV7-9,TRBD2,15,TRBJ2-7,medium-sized,TGTGCCAGCAGCTCGACTAGCGGGAGCCATTACGAGCAGTACTTC,CASSSTSGSHYEQYF
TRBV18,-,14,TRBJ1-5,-,TGTGCCAGCTCCCACAGGGTTAGCAATCAGCCCCAGCATTTT,CASSHRVSNQPQHF
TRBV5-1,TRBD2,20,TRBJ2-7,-,TGCGCCAGCAGCTCTCGGAGTTTCCCCGATAGCGGGAAAAAGGTCTACGAGCAGTACTTC,CASSSRSFPDSGKKVYEQYF
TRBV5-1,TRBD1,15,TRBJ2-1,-,TGCGCCAGCAGCTTGACAGGGGGCTTCTACAATGAGCAGTTCTTC,CASSLTGGFYNEQFF
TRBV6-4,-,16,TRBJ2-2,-,TGTGCCAGCAGTGACCACCTCCATATGAACACCGGGGAGCTGTTTTTT,CASSDHLHMNTGELFF
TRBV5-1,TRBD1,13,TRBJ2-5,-,TGCGCCAGCAGTCGAGGGGGCGAGGAGACCCAGTACTTC,CASSRGGEETQYF
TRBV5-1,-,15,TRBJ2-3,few,TGCGCCAGCAGCTTGGGGCTAGCGACCACAGATACGCAGTATTTT,CASSLGLATTDTQYF
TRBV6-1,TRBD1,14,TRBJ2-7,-,TGTGCCAGCGGACCGTACAGGGGCTCCTACGAGCAGTACTTC,CASGPYRGSYEQYF
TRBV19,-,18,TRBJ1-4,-,TGTGCCAGTAGTATTAGGGGCGGTTTCACAACTACTAATGAAAAACTGTTTTTT,CASSIRGGFTTTNEKLFF
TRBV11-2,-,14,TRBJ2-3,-,TGTGCCAGCAGCCCAGCGAGTGGCGCAGATACGCAGTATTTT,CASSPASGADTQYF
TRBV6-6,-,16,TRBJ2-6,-,TGTGCCAGCAGTTACTCTTCTGGGGCAGGGGCCAACGTCCTGACTTTC,CASSYSSGAGANVLTF
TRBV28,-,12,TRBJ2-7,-,TGTGCCAGCAGCGAACGCCGACGGGAGCAGTACTTC,CASSERRREQYF
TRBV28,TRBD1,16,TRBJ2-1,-,TGTGCCAGCAGTAACCCCGGGACAGGGAGACACAATGAGCAGTTCTTC,CASSNPGTGRHNEQFF
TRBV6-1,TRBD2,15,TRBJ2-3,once,TGTGCCAGCAGTGGACTAGCGGGAGCTCCAGATACGCAGTATTTT,CASSGLAGAPDTQYF
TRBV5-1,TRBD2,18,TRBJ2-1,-,TGCGCCAGCAGCTCGCCGGGACTAGCGGGGAGCTCCTACAATGAGCAGTTCTTC,CASSSPGLAGSSYNEQFF
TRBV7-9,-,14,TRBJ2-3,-,TGTGCCAGCAGCTTAATGGCCCTCAGAGATACGCAGTATTTT,CASSLMALRDTQYF
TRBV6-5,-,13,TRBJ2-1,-,TGTGCCAGCAGTTACTCGGACAGCAATGAGCAGTTCTTC,CASSYSDSNEQFF
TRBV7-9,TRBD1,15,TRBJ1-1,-,TGTGCCAGCAGCTTAGGGTTTGACAGGGGCACTGAAGCTTTCTTT,CASSLGFDRGTEAFF
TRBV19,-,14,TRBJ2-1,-,TGTGCCAGTAGTATCGAGACAAATTACAATGAGCAGTTCTTC,CASSIETNYNEQFF
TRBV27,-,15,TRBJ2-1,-,TGTGCCAGCAGGGGAACAGTCCTCTCCTACAATGAGCAGTTCTTC,CASRGTVLSYNEQFF
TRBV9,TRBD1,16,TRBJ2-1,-,TGTGCCAGCAGCGCGACGGGACAGGGACCCTACAATGAGCAGTTCTTC,CASSATGQGPYNEQFF
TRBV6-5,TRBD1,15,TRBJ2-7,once,TGTGCCAGCAGTGCATCCGGGACAGGAGGATACGAGCAGTACTTC,CASSASGTGGYEQYF
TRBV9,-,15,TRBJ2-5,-,TGTGCCAGCAGCGTAGAAGGTGGGGCGTCAAAGACCCAGTACTTC,CASSVEGGASKTQYF
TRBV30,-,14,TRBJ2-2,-,TGTGCCTGGAGGAGGGGAGCTAACACCGGGGAGCTGTTTTTT,CAWRRGANTGELFF
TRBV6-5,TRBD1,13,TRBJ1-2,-,TGTGCCAGCAGCTCACAGGGGCTTGGTGGCTACACCTTC,CASSSQGLGGYTF
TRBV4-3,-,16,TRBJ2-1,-,TGCGCCAGCAGCCAAGAGGGCACTAGCAGTCACAATGAGCAGTTCTTC,CASSQEGTSSHNEQFF
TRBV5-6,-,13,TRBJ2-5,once,TGTGCCAGCAGCTTCAGCCGGTGGGAGACCCAGTACTTC,CASSFSRWETQYF
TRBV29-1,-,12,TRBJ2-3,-,TGCAGCGTTTCTGGGCCCACAGATACGCAGTATTTT,CSVSGPTDTQYF
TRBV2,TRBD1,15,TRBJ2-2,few,TGTGCCAGCAGAATCGGGACAGGACTCACCGGGGAGCTGTTTTTT,CASRIGTGLTGELFF
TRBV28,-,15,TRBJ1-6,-,TGTGCCAGCAGTTTATCTACACTCCGAACTTCACCCCTCCACTTT,CASSLSTLRTSPLHF
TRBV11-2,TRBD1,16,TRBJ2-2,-,TGTGCCAGCAGCTTAGCAGGGGGCCGTAACACCGGGGAGCTGTTTTTT,CASSLAGGRNTGELFF
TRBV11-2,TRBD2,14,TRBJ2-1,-,TGTGCCAGCCGCCCGCTAGCGGGAAACAATGAGCAGTTCTTC,CASRPLAGNNEQFF
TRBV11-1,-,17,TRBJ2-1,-,TGTGCCAGCAGCTTAGGAATGGAGCGGGCCTATCACAATGAGCAGTTCTTC,CASSLGMERAYHNEQFF